This TCR beta chain was recorded in a study of Graves' ophthalmopathy and Graves' hyperthyroidism. V gave up 5 bases and J gave up 0 bases; unmatched junction bases: 5. The CDR3 has 16 amino acids. Per germline, CDR1 SGHTA and CDR2 FQGTGA. This clonotype was observed at least ten times. Serum thyroxine and TRAb, along with clinical symptoms, thyroid ultrasound and orbital computed tomography, were what diagnosis relied on. Amplification from RNA transcripts yielded the TCR beta CDR3 regions. A first-round RT-PCR used HTBI primers, followed by a second-round multiplex PCR. TCRdb reprocessed the multiplex PCR reads with MiXCR, giving one entry per CDR3 protein. Of almost 400,000 distinct CDR3 sequences listed, 15% to 20% are singletons.

Sequences were obtained from peripheral blood. The receptor's source is a woman between 18 and 29 years old with Graves' ophthalmopathy. The chain carries TRBV7-3 and TRBJ2-2; TRBD1 aligns across 8 bases. CDR3 amino acids: CASSTRQGTNTGELFF. The CDR3 DNA is TGTGCCAGCAGCACACGACAGGGGACGAACACCGGGGAGCTGTTTTTT.